These 4 T cell receptor beta chains share one sample of origin, sequenced in a study of CD8+CD57+ T cells in acquired aplastic anemia. The study profiled TCR beta VDJ and CDR3 using genomic DNA as template. TCRdb called the reads again in MiXCR, with one record for every CDR3 protein. The table records more than 150,000 distinct CDR3 sequences, around half of them present only once. Source material: sorted CD4+, CD8+, or CD8+CD57+ T cells (not recorded which) from PBMCs. The origin of the receptors is a human donor in good health.

The gene calls are TRBV19 and TRBJ2-5; TRBD1 or TRBD2 may be the D gene (5 bases each). V dropped 6 bases and J dropped 6 bases, with 17 bases sitting between them. Germline V lookup: CDR1 LNHDA, CDR2 SQIVND (reference sequence). The CDR3 runs to 14 residues. CDR3 sequence reads: CASRLRDPGQTQYF. DNA of the CDR3: TGTGCCAGTAGACTAAGGGACCCCGGACAGACCCAGTACTTC.

This clonotype was found many times. V is TRBV7-2 and J is TRBJ2-1; TRBD2 aligns across 10 bases. The V gene end was trimmed by 5 bases and the J gene end by 12 bases; junction bases not matched to a gene: 13. The CDR3 has 15 residues. Per the germline V gene, CDR1 is SGHTA and CDR2 is FQGNSA. The CDR3 protein is CASSPGTSATVSQFF. The CDR3 region has the DNA TGTGCCAGCAGCCCCGGGACTAGCGCTACTGTATCGCAGTTCTTC.

This clonotype was seen once. The chain recombines TRBV2 with TRBJ2-3; 7 nucleotides align to TRBD2. This CDR3 has 16 residues. V lost 6 bases to trimming and J lost 0 bases; unmatched junction nucleotides: 9. From germline, CDR1 is SNHLY and CDR2 FYNNEI. This CDR3 is CASSRGGGNSTDTQYF. The CDR3 nucleotides read TGTGCCAGCAGCCGCGGGGGAGGAAATAGCACAGATACGCAGTATTTT.

This clonotype was recorded many times. The chain uses TRBV5-4 and TRBJ2-6, with D perhaps assigned TRBD1 or TRBD2 (6 bases each). CDR1 and CDR2 from the germline V gene are SGHNT and YYREEE (reference sequence). The CDR3 length is 19 residues. V dropped 0 bases and J dropped 0 bases, with 16 bases sitting between them. For the CDR3, the DNA is TGTGCCAGCAGCTTGGTTACGGGGGCGCTAAGCTCTGGGGCCAACGTCCTGACTTTC. It encodes CASSLVTGALSSGANVLTF.